The 9 T cell receptor beta chains in this list originate from one sample, sequenced in a study of shared clonotypes between healthy human individuals. The protocol was immunoSEQ multiplex PCR, while the TCRdb copy is restricted to in-frame clones and leaves out a portion. This sample has about 480,000 clones; 79% occur once, and the top ten carry 10% to 15%. Sequences were obtained from PBMCs. The receptors stem from a woman between 40 and 50 years old in good health. Some clones in this sample may be carry-over from other donors' samples.

The chain has TRBV19 and TRBJ1-2; 7 nucleotides line up with TRBD1. Germline V lookup: CDR1 LNHDA, CDR2 SQIVND (reference sequence). The V gene end was trimmed by 8 bases and the J gene end by 6 bases; junction bases not matched to a gene: 12. The length of the CDR3 is 14 residues. The CDR3 sequence is CASEETGSRDGYTF. CDR3 coding DNA: TGTGCCAGTGAAGAGACAGGGTCTAGGGATGGCTACACCTTC.

This clone was detected only once. The chain's CDR3 is CSVEVGGDHSYEQYF. The DNA of the CDR3 is TGCAGCGTTGAAGTTGGCGGTGACCACTCCTACGAGCAGTACTTC. This chain links TRBV29-1 with TRBJ2-7, with D uncertain. Germline CDR1 is SQVTM and CDR2 is ANQGSEA. The CDR3 is made up of 15 amino acids. The ends were cut back, 1 base at V and 0 bases at J, with 13 bases in the middle.

This chain joins TRBV30 and TRBJ2-1; no reliable D call. CDR1 and CDR2 (germline): GTSNPN, SVGIG (reference sequence). Trimming left V 0 bases short and J 2 bases short, with 5 bases between. The CDR3 runs to 13 residues. CDR3 sequence (DNA): TGTGCCTGGAGTGTACGGCCCTACAATGAGCAGTTCTTC. As protein: CAWSVRPYNEQFF.

This sequence joins TRBV7-2 and TRBJ2-5, with D maybe TRBD2 (5 bases). The CDR3 is 11 residues long. CDR1 and CDR2 (germline): SGHTA, FQGNSA. The V and J ends lost 4 bases and 7 bases respectively, with 7 bases between them. CDR3 protein: CASSYAGTQYF. As DNA, the CDR3 is TGTGCCAGCAGCTATGCGGGGACCCAGTACTTC.

This chain uses TRBV6-6 with TRBJ2-5, with unresolved D. The CDR3 length is 12 residues. From germline, CDR1 is MNHNY and CDR2 SVGAGI (reference sequence). The V end was cut by 0 bases, the J end by 5 bases, with 4 bases between. The CDR3 coding sequence is TGTGCCAGCAGTTACTCGAGTGAGACCCAGTACTTC. Residues: CASSYSSETQYF.

In DNA form, the CDR3 reads TGTGCCAGCAGCCAAGTGTCAGGGGTGACCGGGGAGCTGTTTTTT. Amino acid sequence: CASSQVSGVTGELFF. The rearrangement links TRBV14 to TRBJ2-2; D may be TRBD1 (6 bases). Trimming left V 1 base short and J 5 bases short, with 11 bases between. From germline, CDR1 is SGHDN and CDR2 FVKESK. The CDR3 consists of 15 residues. Combining the CDR3 with reference TRBV14 and TRBJ2-2 gives the whole variable domain EAGVTQFPSHSVIEKGQTVTLRCDPISGHDNLYWYRRVMGKEIKFLLHFVKESKQDESGMPNNRFLAERTGGTYSTLKVQPAELEDSGVYFCASSQVSGVTGELFFGEGSRLTVL.

This clone has only one observation. Its ends do not fully match the called genes, so a read error is possible. The CDR3 protein is CASSLEAGGQETQYF. The DNA of the CDR3 is TGTGCCAGCAGCTTAGAAGCGGGGGGCCAAGAAACCCAGTACTTC. This chain uses TRBV11-1 with TRBJ2-5; 9 bases align to TRBD2. The CDR3 sequence is 15 residues long. Per germline, CDR1 SGHAT and CDR2 FQDESV (reference sequence). The full variable domain, its missing parts supplied by reference TRBV11-1 and TRBJ2-5, is EAEVAQSPRYKITEKSQAVAFWCDPISGHATLYWYRQILGQGPELLVQFQDESVVDDSQLPKDRFSAERLKGVDSTLKIQPAELGDSAMYLCASSLEAGGQETQYFGPGTRLLVL.

The V and J genes are TRBV27 and TRBJ2-5, with 8 positions matching TRBD1. Germline CDR1 reads MNHEY; CDR2 reads SMNVEV (reference sequence). This CDR3 comprises 15 residues. The junction had 9 bases not matched to a gene; V was cut back by 8 bases and J by 1 base. DNA of the CDR3: TGTGCCAGCGGCGAACAGGGGGTGGGCCAAGAGACCCAGTACTTC. It translates to CASGEQGVGQETQYF.

The J gene is TRBJ2-2, the V gene TRBV10-1; a possible D gene is TRBD2 (5 bases). V lost 1 base and J 1 base, leaving 10 bases between the germline ends. CDR1 is WNHNN and CDR2 is SYGVQD in the germline V gene (reference sequence). This CDR3 spans 16 amino acids. The CDR3 DNA reads as TGCGCCAGCAGTGAGTTCGGAGGTCGGAACACCGGGGAGCTGTTTTTT. Amino acid sequence: CASSEFGGRNTGELFF.